These T cell receptor beta chains were read from a single sample in a study of T cell responses to AZD1222 COVID-19 vaccine. Assay: immunoSEQ multiplex PCR; the TCRdb copy retains only in-frame clones and omits some. The top ten hold 3.3% of the sample, which has 100,000 to 130,000 clones, around 84% seen once. Specimen: peripheral blood, collected on day 0 of AZD1222 vaccination. The receptors stem from an adult in good health. Both conserved end residues are part of each CDR3. Fields, in order: clone size, V gene, CDR3 protein. Clone size appears in some rows only: once, few, many, or a class for an expanded clone.

>-|TRBV7-2
CASSLDQWARTGVTEAFF
>-|TRBV5-1
CASSLDGGGYNQPQHF
>-|TRBV3-1/TRBV3-2
CASSQEPSNLYEQYF
>-|TRBV7-2
CASSSQWGGVEDGYTF
>once|TRBV11-3
CASSLSQGQETQYF
>-|TRBV27
CASRSVTTPGRVNTEAFF
>-|TRBV14
CASSQYLRFGYQPQHF
>-|TRBV27
CASSLMGNQPQHF
>-|TRBV6-5
CASSYSRAARTDTQYF
>-|TRBV29-1
CSVSPGQGSNYGYTF
>-|TRBV6-5
CASSFRKGEAFF